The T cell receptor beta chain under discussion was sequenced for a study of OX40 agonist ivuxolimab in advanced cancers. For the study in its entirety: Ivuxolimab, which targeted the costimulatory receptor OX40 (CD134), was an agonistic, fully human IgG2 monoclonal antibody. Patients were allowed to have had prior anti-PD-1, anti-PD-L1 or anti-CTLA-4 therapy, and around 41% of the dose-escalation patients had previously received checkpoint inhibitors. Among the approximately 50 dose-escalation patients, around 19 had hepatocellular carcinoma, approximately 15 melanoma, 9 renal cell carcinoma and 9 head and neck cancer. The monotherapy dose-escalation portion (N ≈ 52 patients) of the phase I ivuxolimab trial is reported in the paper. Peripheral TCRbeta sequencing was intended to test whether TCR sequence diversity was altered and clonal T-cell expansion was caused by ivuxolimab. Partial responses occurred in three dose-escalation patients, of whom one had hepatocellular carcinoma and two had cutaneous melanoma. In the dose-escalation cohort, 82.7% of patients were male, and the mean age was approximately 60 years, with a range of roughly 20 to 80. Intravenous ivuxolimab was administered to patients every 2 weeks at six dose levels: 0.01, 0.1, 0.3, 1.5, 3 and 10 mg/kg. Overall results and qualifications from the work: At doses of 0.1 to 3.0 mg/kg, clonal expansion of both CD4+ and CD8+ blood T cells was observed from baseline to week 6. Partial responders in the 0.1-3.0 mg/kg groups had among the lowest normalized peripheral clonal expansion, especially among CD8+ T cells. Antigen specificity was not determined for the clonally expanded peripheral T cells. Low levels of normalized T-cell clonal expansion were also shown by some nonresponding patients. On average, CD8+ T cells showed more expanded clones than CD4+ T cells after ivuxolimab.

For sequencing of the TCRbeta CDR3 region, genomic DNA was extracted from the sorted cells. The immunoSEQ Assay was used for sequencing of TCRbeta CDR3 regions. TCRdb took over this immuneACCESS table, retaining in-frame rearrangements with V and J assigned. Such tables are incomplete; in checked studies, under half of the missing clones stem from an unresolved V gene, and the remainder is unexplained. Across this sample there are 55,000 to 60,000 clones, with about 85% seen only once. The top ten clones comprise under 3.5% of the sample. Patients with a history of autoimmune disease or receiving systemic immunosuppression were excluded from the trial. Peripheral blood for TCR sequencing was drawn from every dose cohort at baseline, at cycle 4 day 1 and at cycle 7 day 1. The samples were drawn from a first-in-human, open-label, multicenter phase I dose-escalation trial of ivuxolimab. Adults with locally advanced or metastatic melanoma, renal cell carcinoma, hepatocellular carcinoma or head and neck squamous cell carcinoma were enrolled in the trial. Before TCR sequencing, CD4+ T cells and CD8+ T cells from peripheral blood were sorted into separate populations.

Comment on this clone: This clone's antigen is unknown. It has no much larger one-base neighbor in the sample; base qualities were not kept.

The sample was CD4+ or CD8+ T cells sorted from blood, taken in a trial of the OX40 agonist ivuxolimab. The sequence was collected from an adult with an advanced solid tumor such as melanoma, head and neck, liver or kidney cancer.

The CDR3 loop reads CASSTNSEAETQYF. The bases are TGTGCCAGCTCAACGAATAGCGAGGCAGAGACCCAGTACTTC. Recombination joined TRBV18 with TRBJ2-5, and TRBD2 may be the D gene, going by 5 matching bases. Its CDR3 holds 14 amino acids, cysteine through phenylalanine. The sequence is cut down to CDR3 DNA, 42 bases in frame from base 1. V loses 5 bases of germline sequence and J loses 4 bases, and the interval between the two ends is 14 bases. The germline V gene gives CDR1 as KGHSH and CDR2 as LQKENI.